The 27 T cell receptor beta chains below all came from one sample that was sequenced in a study of vaccination and CD4 T cells after COVID-19. An Oncomine TCR Beta short-read assay was used to sequence the DNA from cultured CD4+ T cells. In TCRdb, the PCR reads were re-called with MiXCR into one record per CDR3 protein. The data show tens of thousands of distinct CDR3 sequences, more than 30% seen once. Treatment meaning: approximately nine-day PBMC culture with coronavirus spike peptide pools or control peptides (ViraFEST assay). These receptors are not linked to any known antigen. The input for sequencing was CD4+ T cells from blood, cultured in vitro, taken before SARS-CoV-2 vaccination. The receptors stem from a human donor who received a COVID-19 vaccine.

This sequence joins TRBV10-3 and TRBJ2-7; D possibly corresponds to TRBD2 (5 bases). Germline loops: CDR1 ENHRY, CDR2 SYGVKD. The CDR3 is 12 amino acids. Trimming stripped 4 bases from V and 3 bases from J, with 7 bases between. CDR3 residues: CAISGGGYEQYF. DNA for the CDR3: TGTGCCATCAGTGGTGGAGGCTACGAGCAGTACTTC.

The chain links TRBV18 to TRBJ2-2; 7 nucleotides line up with TRBD1. This CDR3 has 15 residues. The germline gives CDR1 KGHSH, CDR2 LQKENI. After removal of 4 bases from V and 7 bases from J, the junction contained 9 bases not matched to a gene. This chain's CDR3 is CASSRTGTDNGELFF. The CDR3 bases are TGTGCCAGCTCACGTACCGGGACAGACAACGGGGAGCTGTTTTTT.

V and J are TRBV7-2 and TRBJ2-3; D may be TRBD1 (5 bases). Germline V gene sequence: CDR1 SGHTA, CDR2 FQGNSA. Trimming cost V 5 bases and J 7 bases, with 13 bases left between them. The CDR3 covers 13 residues. CDR3 protein: CASSGASTNTQYF. The CDR3 nucleotides are TGTGCCAGCAGCGGGGCCAGTACGAATACGCAGTATTTT.

The table lists this clonotype with a few counts. V usage is TRBV6-1 and J usage is TRBJ1-4; 8 bases map to TRBD1. V was pared by 6 bases and J by 7 bases, with 7 bases of the junction left unmatched. CDR3 length equals 14 residues. Germline CDR1 and CDR2: MNHNS and SASEGT. The CDR3 here is CASRGTGGGEKLFF. In nucleotides, the CDR3 is TGTGCCAGCAGGGGAACAGGGGGGGGTGAAAAACTGTTTTTT.

This clonotype occurred a few times. The gene calls are TRBV25-1 and TRBJ2-5; D gene ambiguous. CDR3 size: 14 residues. The V gene lost 1 base and the J gene lost 3 bases, with 9 bases spanning the gap. Germline CDR1 is MGHDK and CDR2 is SYGVNS. This CDR3 reads CASSESAGEETQYF. The CDR3 DNA is TGTGCCAGCAGTGAATCGGCAGGCGAAGAGACCCAGTACTTC.

V is TRBV7-2 and J is TRBJ2-7, with 9 bases aligning to TRBD1. This CDR3 contains 14 residues. V lost 3 bases, J lost 3 bases, and 3 bases stayed unmatched. The germline gives CDR1 SGHTA, CDR2 FQGNSA. Here the CDR3 DNA reads TGTGCCAGCAGCTTGGTGACAGGGGGCTACGAGCAGTACTTC. It codes for CASSLVTGGYEQYF.

J is TRBJ2-7 and V is TRBV6-1; TRBD1 agrees at 11 bases. This CDR3 spans 15 amino acids. V shed 6 bases, J shed 3 bases, and the junction held 7 bases outside the gene matches. The germline gives CDR1 MNHNS, CDR2 SASEGT. The CDR3 region is CASRAGDRGVYEQYF. CDR3 coding DNA: TGTGCCAGCAGGGCGGGGGACAGGGGGGTCTACGAGCAGTACTTC.

V is TRBV25-1 and J is TRBJ2-1; either TRBD1 or TRBD2 may fit D (6 bases each). Germline V lookup: CDR1 MGHDK, CDR2 SYGVNS. The CDR3 is 14 residues long. Trimming shortened V by 4 bases and J by 8 bases, and 15 bases separated the two germline ends. CDR3 DNA sequence: TGTGCCAGCAGTGTCGGGGGCACAAGCTATGAGCAGTTCTTC. Translation gives CASSVGGTSYEQFF.

The chain joins TRBV20-1 to TRBJ1-5; a possible D gene is TRBD1 (5 bases). Trimming took off 3 bases at V and 3 bases at J, with 9 bases between the two ends. The CDR3 loop spans 13 amino acids. Germline lookup yields CDR1 DFQATT and CDR2 SNEGSKA (reference sequence). The CDR3 nucleotides are TGCAGTGCTAGGACAGCTTTCAATCAGCCCCAGCATTTT. It codes for CSARTAFNQPQHF.

Of note for this clonotype: One end of the junction fails to match germline, which may point to a read error. This chain uses TRBV6-1 with TRBJ1-2; D unclear. CDR3 length: 14 amino acids. Per the germline V gene, CDR1 is MNHNS and CDR2 is SASEGT. CDR3 sequence (DNA): TGTGCCAGCAGTGAACTCACGACCCGACCCACCACCGACTTC. Protein product: CASSELTTRPTTDF.

This clonotype was seen more than once but under ten times. The rearrangement links TRBV6-5 to TRBJ1-6; TRBD1 agrees at 8 bases. Germline loops: CDR1 MNHEY, CDR2 SVGAGI. V lost 2 bases to trimming and J lost 6 bases; unmatched junction nucleotides: 6. The CDR3 runs 16 residues. The CDR3 loop is CASSYASGGGNSPLHF. The DNA of the CDR3 is TGTGCCAGCAGTTACGCATCAGGGGGCGGTAATTCACCCCTCCACTTT.

The rearrangement joins TRBV5-1 to TRBJ1-6; no clear D gene. Germline assignment: CDR1 SGHRS and CDR2 YFSETQ. The CDR3 extends over 18 amino acids. Deletions cut 0 bases from V and 0 bases from J, with 13 bases between. The CDR3 nucleotides read TGCGCCAGCAGCTTGGAAGTTGGGAGGAGCTCCTATAATTCACCCCTCCACTTT. As protein: CASSLEVGRSSYNSPLHF.

V is TRBV2 and J is TRBJ2-5, with a possible D match to TRBD1 (5 bases). V dropped 3 bases and J dropped 1 base, with 12 bases sitting between them. Germline V CDR1 and CDR2: SNHLY, FYNNEI. CDR3 length equals 15 residues. The CDR3 bases are TGTGCCAGCAGTGAGTTTCTGGACACCCAAGAGACCCAGTACTTC. It is translated as CASSEFLDTQETQYF.

The chain employs TRBV11-3 and TRBJ2-2; 7 positions agree with TRBD2. The CDR3 consists of 16 residues. Germline V gene data show CDR1 as SGHNT and CDR2 as YENEEA. The trim removed 1 base at V and 0 bases at J, leaving 2 bases unmatched. The CDR3 bases are TGTGCCAGCAGCTTAGGGGCGGGAGCGAACACCGGGGAGCTGTTTTTT. It is translated as CASSLGAGANTGELFF.

The V gene is TRBV6-1, the J gene TRBJ1-2; TRBD1 matches at 7 bases. Germline V gives CDR1 MNHNS, CDR2 SASEGT. This CDR3 contains 13 residues. Trimming removed 5 bases from V and 2 bases from J; junction bases left unmatched: 2. CDR3 nucleotide sequence: TGTGCCAGCAGTCGGGGACAGAACTATGGCTACACCTTC. Its translation: CASSRGQNYGYTF.

This chain joins TRBV5-1 and TRBJ2-2; TRBD1 is a possible D gene (6 bases). V was shortened by 3 bases and J by 0 bases, with 9 bases between the two germline ends. There are 15 residues in the CDR3. CDR1 is SGHRS, CDR2 YFSETQ, per germline. In nucleotides, the CDR3 is TGCGCCAGCAGCTCAGGGGACCCGAACACCGGGGAGCTGTTTTTT. The encoded protein is CASSSGDPNTGELFF.

The chain recombines TRBV9 with TRBJ2-6; D unresolved. Germline V gene data show CDR1 as SGDLS and CDR2 as YYNGEE. Trimming took off 2 bases at V and 0 bases at J, with 3 bases between the two ends. There are 14 residues in the CDR3. The CDR3 reads CASSVYSGANVLTF. CDR3 in DNA: TGTGCCAGCAGCGTCTACTCTGGGGCCAACGTCCTGACTTTC.

The rearrangement uses TRBV7-6 and TRBJ2-7; no firm D call. CDR3 size: 14 residues. From germline, CDR1 is SGHVS and CDR2 FNYEAQ. The germline V and J ends were trimmed by 0 bases and 3 bases, with 9 bases remaining between them. CDR3 DNA: TGTGCCAGCAGCTTAGCGCTGGGGTTCTACGAGCAGTACTTC. Amino acids: CASSLALGFYEQYF.

J is TRBJ2-3 and V is TRBV11-3; D gene uncertain. The CDR3 consists of 14 residues. The V gene lost 1 base and the J gene lost 2 bases, with 7 bases spanning the gap. Germline CDR1 is SGHNT and CDR2 is YENEEA. The CDR3 protein is CASSLGGDTDTQYF. CDR3 DNA sequence: TGTGCCAGCAGCTTAGGTGGAGACACAGATACGCAGTATTTT.

The rearrangement links TRBV24-1 to TRBJ1-1, with D unresolved. This CDR3 spans 13 amino acids. Germline values: CDR1 KGHDR, CDR2 SFDVKD. Trimming removed 1 base from V and 2 bases from J, with 4 bases in between. CDR3 DNA sequence: TGTGCCACCAGTGATTTTCAAAACACTGAAGCTTTCTTT. Translation: CATSDFQNTEAFF.

V gene TRBV9 combines with J gene TRBJ1-6; no reliable D call. The CDR3 totals 16 residues. Germline V gene lookup returns CDR1 SGDLS and CDR2 YYNGEE. The V and J ends lost 7 bases and 7 bases respectively, with 21 bases between them. This CDR3 is CASGRKASKENSPLHF. As DNA, the CDR3 is TGTGCCAGCGGGCGGAAGGCTAGCAAGGAGAATTCACCCCTCCACTTT.

This rearrangement joins TRBV7-7 to TRBJ1-2; D perhaps matches TRBD1 (5 bases). This CDR3 spans 14 amino acids. The V end lost 7 bases, the J end lost 4 bases, and 16 bases lay between the germline ends. Per the germline V gene, CDR1 is SSHAT and CDR2 is FNYEAQ (reference sequence). CDR3: CASTPITGSYGYTF. The CDR3 DNA reads as TGTGCCAGCACCCCCATTACAGGATCCTATGGCTACACCTTC. Using reference TRBV7-7 and TRBJ1-2 for the parts outside the CDR3, the full variable domain is GAGVSQSPRYKVTKRGQDVTLRCDPISSHATLYWYQQALGQGPEFLTYFNYEAQPDKSGLPSDRFSAERPEGSISTLTIQRTEQRDSAMYRCASTPITGSYGYTFGSGTRLTVV.

This clonotype was counted between two and nine times. The rearrangement uses TRBV10-3 and TRBJ1-2, with no clear D. Trimming left V 6 bases short and J 2 bases short, with 16 bases between. The length of the CDR3 is 15 residues. Germline values: CDR1 ENHRY, CDR2 SYGVKD. CDR3 sequence reads: CAISSNMVVNYGYTF. CDR3 DNA sequence: TGTGCCATCAGCTCTAACATGGTAGTGAACTATGGCTACACCTTC.

V gene TRBV20-1 combines with J gene TRBJ1-6; possibly TRBD1 for D (5 bases). Trimming pared 0 bases from V and 7 bases from J, leaving 16 bases between. The germline CDR1 and CDR2 sequences are DFQATT and SNEGSKA (reference sequence). The CDR3 spans 16 residues. The CDR3 bases are TGCAGTGCTAGAGATCCTGGGGGGACGGCAAATTCACCCCTCCACTTT. As protein: CSARDPGGTANSPLHF.

A few counts support this clonotype. The V gene is TRBV28, the J gene TRBJ2-3; D uncertain. The ends were cut back, 4 bases at V and 5 bases at J, with 4 bases in the middle. This CDR3 has 11 residues. Germline CDR1 reads MDHEN; CDR2 reads SYDVKM. CDR3 residues: CASSSEDTQYF. For the CDR3, the DNA is TGTGCCAGCAGTTCCGAAGATACGCAGTATTTT.

The chain joins TRBV11-1 to TRBJ2-2; D gene ambiguous. Trimming cost V 3 bases and J 2 bases, with 4 bases left between them. Per germline, CDR1 SGHAT and CDR2 FQDESV (reference sequence). This CDR3 is 13 amino acids long. Here the CDR3 DNA reads TGTGCCAGCAGCTTGTCAAACACCGGGGAGCTGTTTTTT. Amino acids: CASSLSNTGELFF. The variable domain in full, with the rest retrieved from reference TRBV11-1 and TRBJ2-2, is EAEVAQSPRYKITEKSQAVAFWCDPISGHATLYWYRQILGQGPELLVQFQDESVVDDSQLPKDRFSAERLKGVDSTLKIQPAELGDSAMYLCASSLSNTGELFFGEGSRLTVL.

The rearrangement uses TRBV20-1 and TRBJ2-2, with 10 bases that match TRBD2. With V trimmed by 2 bases and J by 5 bases, 14 bases remained unmatched. This CDR3 comprises 18 residues. Germline assignment: CDR1 DFQATT and CDR2 SNEGSKA (reference sequence). The CDR3 nucleotides read TGCAGTGCTAGACCCGCTAGCGGGGGCGCGCGGGGGACCGGGGAGCTGTTTTTT. This encodes CSARPASGGARGTGELFF.